The rows below give T cell receptor beta chains drawn from one sample of a study of blood T cell repertoires in COVID-19. TCRdb keeps only in-frame clones here, not all; method: immunoSEQ multiplex PCR. The sample has under 150,000 clones; around 80% are singletons. Sequencing input: peripheral blood. These receptors originate from a man in his 70s with acute or convalescent COVID-19. The CDR3 runs from the conserved cysteine through the conserved F or W. Fields, in order: V gene, J gene, clone size, D gene, CDR3 DNA, CDR3 protein. D genes are given only for firm matches. A clone size is listed for some rows: how often the clone was seen (once, few, many), or a class if it is expanded.

TRBV2	TRBJ2-7	-	-	TGTGCCAGCAGTGAAGCCAGCGGGCCACTTTACGAGCAGTACTTC	CASSEASGPLYEQYF
TRBV9	TRBJ1-6	-	-	TGTGCCAGCAGCCCGCCGGGGAATTCACCCCTCCACTTT	CASSPPGNSPLHF
TRBV5-1	TRBJ2-7	-	TRBD1	TGCGCCAGCAGCTTTTGGCAGGGGGCCACCTACGAGCAGTACTTC	CASSFWQGATYEQYF
TRBV11-1	TRBJ2-3	-	-	TGTGCCAGCAGCACAACAGGGCAGACATACACAGATACGCAGTATTTT	CASSTTGQTYTDTQYF
TRBV4-2	TRBJ1-2	once	TRBD1	TGTGCCAGCAGCCAAGCCGCCTCCGGGACAGGGGGCACCCGGCATGGCTACACCTTC	CASSQAASGTGGTRHGYTF
TRBV11-2	TRBJ1-2	-	TRBD1	TGTGCCAGCAGCTTACCTACAGGGGGCGGATACTATGGCTACACCTTC	CASSLPTGGGYYGYTF
TRBV4-2	TRBJ1-1	-	-	TGTGCCAGCAGCCAATCCACAGGCGGGAACCGTCAGGCTTTCTTT	CASSQSTGGNRQAFF
TRBV5-1	TRBJ2-3	-	TRBD2	TGCGCCAGCAGCTTGGCCGGGACTAGAGGCACAGATACGCAGTATTTT	CASSLAGTRGTDTQYF
TRBV2	TRBJ1-6	-	TRBD1	TGTGCCAGCAGGGTGGGGACAGGGGACGGGTCACCCCTCCACTTT	CASRVGTGDGSPLHF
TRBV5-1	TRBJ1-2	-	TRBD1	TGCGCCAGCAGCAGGGACAGCTCCCACTATGGCTACACCTTC	CASSRDSSHYGYTF
TRBV3-1/TRBV3-2	TRBJ1-2	few	-	TGTGCCAGCAGCCTTACAGGCGAAGAAGGCTACACCTTC	CASSLTGEEGYTF
TRBV6-5	TRBJ1-4	-	TRBD1	TGTGCCAGCAGTTACGGCGTAGGGACAGGGGAGGAAAAACTGTTTTTT	CASSYGVGTGEEKLFF
TRBV27	TRBJ2-3	-	-	TGTGCCAGCAAGGAGGTGCCTAGCATCGCAGATACGCAGTATTTT	CASKEVPSIADTQYF
TRBV9	TRBJ2-5	-	-	TGTGCCAGCAGCGTAGGAATGGAAAGTAGCCGGTACTTC	CASSVGMESSRYF
TRBV29-1	TRBJ1-1	-	-	TGCAGCGTTGTGCAGCGGGCGGTCAGTGAAGCTTTCTTT	CSVVQRAVSEAFF
TRBV19	TRBJ1-2	-	TRBD1	TGTGCCAGTCGGGACAGGGAAGGGTCTGGCTACACCTTC	CASRDREGSGYTF
TRBV19	TRBJ1-1	few	-	TGTGCCAGTAGTATAAGTGGGGAGTCTGAAGCTTTCTTT	CASSISGESEAFF
TRBV12-3/TRBV12-4	TRBJ1-1	few	-	TGTGCCAGCAGTTGGGCACGCACTGAAGCTTTCTTT	CASSWARTEAFF
TRBV28	TRBJ1-5	-	TRBD1	TGTGCCAGCAGTTTGGGGACAGTCTTTAATCAGCCCCAGCATTTT	CASSLGTVFNQPQHF
TRBV6-5	TRBJ2-3	-	TRBD2	TGTGCCAGCAGTTATTGGTCGGGGGGAGATACGCAGTATTTT	CASSYWSGGDTQYF
TRBV5-1	TRBJ2-5	-	TRBD2	TGCGCCAGCAGCCCTAGCGGAGCCCAAGAGACCCAGTACTTC	CASSPSGAQETQYF
TRBV27	TRBJ1-2	few	TRBD1	TGTGCCAGCAGTTTAAGAGGGACAGGGGCGGACTATGGCTACACCTTC	CASSLRGTGADYGYTF
TRBV18	TRBJ1-3	-	-	TGTGCCAGCTCACCATCAGCGGGAAACACCATATATTTT	CASSPSAGNTIYF
TRBV19	TRBJ1-2	few	-	TGTGCCAGTAGCAACAGGGCCCCCTATGGCTACACCTTC	CASSNRAPYGYTF
TRBV6-6	TRBJ1-3	-	-	TGTGCCAGCAGTCTATCTGGAAACACCATATATTTT	CASSLSGNTIYF
TRBV4-1	TRBJ1-2	many	-	TGCGCCAGCAGCCAAGACCCAGGGGATGTCTATGGCTACACCTTC	CASSQDPGDVYGYTF
TRBV6-1	TRBJ1-5	-	-	TGTGCCAGCAGTGAAGCGCGACTACGGTTCAATCAGCCCCAGCATTTT	CASSEARLRFNQPQHF
TRBV9	TRBJ1-1	-	-	TGTGCCAGCAGCCCTCAACTGGCGGGAGCTTTCTTT	CASSPQLAGAFF
TRBV18	TRBJ2-7	once	TRBD1	TGTGCCAGCTCACGACGGACAGGGGGTTACGAGCAGTACTTC	CASSRRTGGYEQYF
TRBV6-5	TRBJ1-4	-	TRBD1	TGTGCCAGCAGAGTGGACAGGGTGAATGAAAAACTGTTTTTT	CASRVDRVNEKLFF
TRBV27	TRBJ1-1	many	TRBD1	TGTGCCAGCAATAGACAGGGACCGAACACTGAAGCTTTCTTT	CASNRQGPNTEAFF
TRBV5-1	TRBJ2-7	-	TRBD1	TGCGCCAGCACCTACAGGGGCCTCCAGGTAGACGAGCAGTACTTC	CASTYRGLQVDEQYF
TRBV7-6	TRBJ1-6	-	-	TGTGCCAGCAGCTTAGGGCGGCAGGGTTATTCACCCCTCCACTTT	CASSLGRQGYSPLHF
TRBV5-6	TRBJ2-2	-	-	TGTGCCAGCAGCTTGTCCCCTCGAGGACATCTCACCGGGGAGCTGTTTTTT	CASSLSPRGHLTGELFF
TRBV9	TRBJ1-3	-	-	TGTGCCAGCAGCCCACTTAGTCCCGGGGGAAACACCATATATTTT	CASSPLSPGGNTIYF
TRBV18	TRBJ1-6	-	-	TGTGCCAGCTCACTAAATGATGGGACACTCCACTTT	CASSLNDGTLHF
TRBV2	TRBJ1-2	-	TRBD1	TGTGCCAGCAGTAGGGACAGGGGTGTGAATGGCTACACCTTC	CASSRDRGVNGYTF
TRBV27	TRBJ1-1	-	-	TGTGCCAGCAGTTTATCGGGGACCCCATGGGGGGAGAACACTGAAGCTTTCTTT	CASSLSGTPWGENTEAFF
TRBV5-5	TRBJ1-1	-	TRBD1	TGTGCCAGCAGGAAACAGGGGGCCGTGAACACTGAAGCTTTCTTT	CASRKQGAVNTEAFF
TRBV14	TRBJ1-1	many	TRBD1	TGTGCCAGCAGCTTAAGGAACAGGGGAAGCGCTGAAGCTTTCTTT	CASSLRNRGSAEAFF